This T cell receptor (beta chain) was observed in a study of blood T cells in healthy people across ages. Study outcomes and limitations: Estimates drawn from one million T cells were deemed to understate diversity.

The CDR3 is made up of 14 amino acids. The germline V gene has CDR1 SGHDN and CDR2 FVKESK. Trimming stripped 0 bases from V and 3 bases from J, with 8 bases between. Primed by a sample-barcoded 5' primer and a J-beta primer mix, a second PCR proceeded for about 7 to 11 cycles. TCRdb reprocessed the 5' RACE reads with MiXCR, giving one entry per CDR3 protein. This repertoire shows approximately 800,000 distinct CDR3 sequences, around 25% found once; its top ten account for 3% to 4%. Of note for this clonotype: No antigen is known for it.

The same data also contributed to another study, on T cells of mothers and their children. That paper notes: Within related and unrelated pairs, thymic selection shapes TCR recombination output in a similar way. Overlap measured in related mother-child pairs was slightly, non-significantly higher than in unrelated pairs.

The V gene is TRBV14, the J gene TRBJ1-2; tentatively, D is TRBD1 (6 bases). This TCR derives from a boy aged 10-17 years in good health. Sequencing input: blood. CDR3 protein: CASSQEGADYGYTF. CDR3 bases: TGTGCCAGCAGCCAAGAGGGGGCGGACTATGGCTACACCTTC.